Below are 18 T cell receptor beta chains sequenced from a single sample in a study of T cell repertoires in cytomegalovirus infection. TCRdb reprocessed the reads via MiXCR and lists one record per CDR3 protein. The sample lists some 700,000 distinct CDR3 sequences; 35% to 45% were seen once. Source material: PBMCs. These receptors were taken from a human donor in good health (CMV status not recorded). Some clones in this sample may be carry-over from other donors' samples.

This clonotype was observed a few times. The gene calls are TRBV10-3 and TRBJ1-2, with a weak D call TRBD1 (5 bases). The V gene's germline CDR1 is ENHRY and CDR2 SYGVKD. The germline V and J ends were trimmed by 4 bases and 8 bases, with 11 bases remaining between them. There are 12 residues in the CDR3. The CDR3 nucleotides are TGTGCCATCAGTGCCAGGGACGGCGGCTACACCTTC. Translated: CAISARDGGYTF.

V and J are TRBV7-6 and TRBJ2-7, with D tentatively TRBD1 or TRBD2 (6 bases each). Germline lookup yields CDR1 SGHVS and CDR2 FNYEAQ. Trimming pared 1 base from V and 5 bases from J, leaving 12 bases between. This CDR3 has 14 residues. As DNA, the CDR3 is TGTGCCAGCAGCTTAGTCGGGGGCATGGACGAGCAGTACTTC. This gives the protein CASSLVGGMDEQYF.

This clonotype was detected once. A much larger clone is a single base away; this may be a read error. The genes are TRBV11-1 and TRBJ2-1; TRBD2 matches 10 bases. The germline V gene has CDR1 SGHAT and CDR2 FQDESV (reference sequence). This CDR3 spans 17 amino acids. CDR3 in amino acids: CASSLAQTSGSYNEPFF. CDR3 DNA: TGTGCCAGCAGCTTAGCGCAGACTAGCGGGTCCTACAATGAGCCGTTCTTC. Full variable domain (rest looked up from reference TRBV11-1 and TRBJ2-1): EAEVAQSPRYKITEKSQAVAFWCDPISGHATLYWYRQILGQGPELLVQFQDESVVDDSQLPKDRFSAERLKGVDSTLKIQPAELGDSAMYLCASSLAQTSGSYNEPFFGPGTRLTVL.

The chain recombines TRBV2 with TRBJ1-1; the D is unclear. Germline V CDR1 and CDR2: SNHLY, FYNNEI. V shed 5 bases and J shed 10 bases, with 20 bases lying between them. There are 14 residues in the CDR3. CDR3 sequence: CASSSRQAGTRAFF. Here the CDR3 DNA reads TGTGCCAGCAGTTCCCGGCAGGCTGGTACTCGAGCTTTCTTT.

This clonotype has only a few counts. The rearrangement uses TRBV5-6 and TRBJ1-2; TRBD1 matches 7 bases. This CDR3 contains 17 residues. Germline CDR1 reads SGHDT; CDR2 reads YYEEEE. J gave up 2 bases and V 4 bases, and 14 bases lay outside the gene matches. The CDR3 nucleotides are TGTGCCAGCAGCCGACACCTCGAACAGGGGCCCAACTATGGCTACACCTTC. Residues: CASSRHLEQGPNYGYTF.

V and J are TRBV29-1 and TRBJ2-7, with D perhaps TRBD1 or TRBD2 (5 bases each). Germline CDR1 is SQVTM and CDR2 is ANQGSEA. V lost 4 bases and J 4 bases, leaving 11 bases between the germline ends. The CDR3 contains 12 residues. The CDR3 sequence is CSVVREGYEQYF. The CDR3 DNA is TGCAGCGTTGTCCGCGAGGGGTACGAGCAGTACTTC.

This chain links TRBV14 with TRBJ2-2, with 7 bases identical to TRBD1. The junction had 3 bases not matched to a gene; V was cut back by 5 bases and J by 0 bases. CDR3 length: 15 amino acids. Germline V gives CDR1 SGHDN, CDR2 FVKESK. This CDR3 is CASSTTGANTGELFF. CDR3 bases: TGTGCCAGCAGCACCACAGGGGCGAACACCGGGGAGCTGTTTTTT.

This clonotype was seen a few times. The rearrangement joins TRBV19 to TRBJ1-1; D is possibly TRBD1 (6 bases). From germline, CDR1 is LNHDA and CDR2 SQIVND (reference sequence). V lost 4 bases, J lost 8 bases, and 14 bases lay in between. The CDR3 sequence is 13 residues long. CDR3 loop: CASSRITGQEAFF. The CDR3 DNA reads TGTGCCAGTAGTAGAATTACCGGACAGGAAGCTTTCTTT.

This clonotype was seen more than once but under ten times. The CDR3 loop is CASSLGKLNTEAFF. The CDR3 bases are TGTGCCAGCAGTTTAGGAAAGTTGAACACTGAAGCTTTCTTT. The genes are TRBV12-3 or TRBV12-4 and TRBJ1-1; D not resolved. This CDR3 comprises 14 residues. Trimming took off 1 base at V and 0 bases at J, with 6 bases between the two ends.

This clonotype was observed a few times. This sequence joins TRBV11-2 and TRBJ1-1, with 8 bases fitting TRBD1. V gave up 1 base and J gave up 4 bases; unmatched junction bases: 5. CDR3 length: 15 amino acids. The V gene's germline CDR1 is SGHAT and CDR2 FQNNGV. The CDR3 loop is CASSLGGRGPTEAFF. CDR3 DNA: TGTGCCAGCAGCTTAGGGGGCAGGGGGCCCACTGAAGCTTTCTTT.

The CDR3 spells CASSRLLTYEQYF. In DNA form, the CDR3 reads TGTGCCAGCAGTCGACTCTTAACCTACGAGCAGTACTTC. The chain employs TRBV12-3 or TRBV12-4 and TRBJ2-7; D unresolved. The CDR3 runs to 13 residues. V dropped 5 bases and J dropped 2 bases, with 10 bases sitting between them.

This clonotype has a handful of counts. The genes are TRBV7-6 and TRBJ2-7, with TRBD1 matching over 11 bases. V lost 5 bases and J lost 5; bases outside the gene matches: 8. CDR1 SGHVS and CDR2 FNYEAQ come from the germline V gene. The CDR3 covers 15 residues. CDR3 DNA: TGTGCCAGCAGCCCCCGGGACAGGGGGTCCCACGAGCAGTACTTC. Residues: CASSPRDRGSHEQYF.

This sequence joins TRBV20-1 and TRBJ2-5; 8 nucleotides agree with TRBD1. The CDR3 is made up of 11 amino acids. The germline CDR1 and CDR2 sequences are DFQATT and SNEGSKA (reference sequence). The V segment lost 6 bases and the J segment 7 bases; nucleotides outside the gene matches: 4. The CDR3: CSATQGATQYF. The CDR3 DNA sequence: TGCAGTGCGACCCAGGGGGCGACCCAGTACTTC.

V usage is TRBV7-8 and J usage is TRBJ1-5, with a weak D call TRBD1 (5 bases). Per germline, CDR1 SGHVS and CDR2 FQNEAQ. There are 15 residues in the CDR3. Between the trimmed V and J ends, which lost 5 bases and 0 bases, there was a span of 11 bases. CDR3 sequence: CASSPTAHSNQPQHF. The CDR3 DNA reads TGTGCCAGCAGCCCGACAGCCCATAGCAATCAGCCCCAGCATTTT. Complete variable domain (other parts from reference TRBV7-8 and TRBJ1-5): GAGVSQSPRYKVAKRGQDVALRCDPISGHVSLFWYQQALGQGPEFLTYFQNEAQLDKSGLPSDRFFAERPEGSVSTLKIQRTQQEDSAVYLCASSPTAHSNQPQHFGDGTRLSIL.

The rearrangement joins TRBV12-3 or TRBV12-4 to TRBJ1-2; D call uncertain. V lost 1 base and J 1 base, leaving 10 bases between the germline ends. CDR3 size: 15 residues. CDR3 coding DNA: TGTGCCAGCAGTTTAGTCGGACGGAGTAACTATGGCTACACCTTC. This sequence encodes CASSLVGRSNYGYTF.

The CDR3 is CASSGGWARYNSPLHF. The CDR3 DNA sequence: TGTGCCAGCAGCGGGGGGTGGGCGCGCTATAATTCACCCCTCCACTTT. The chain recombines TRBV7-2 with TRBJ1-6; D possibly corresponds to TRBD1 (5 bases). In germline, CDR1 is SGHTA, CDR2 FQGNSA. The CDR3 contains 16 residues. V was shortened by 5 bases and J by 3 bases, with 14 bases between the two germline ends.

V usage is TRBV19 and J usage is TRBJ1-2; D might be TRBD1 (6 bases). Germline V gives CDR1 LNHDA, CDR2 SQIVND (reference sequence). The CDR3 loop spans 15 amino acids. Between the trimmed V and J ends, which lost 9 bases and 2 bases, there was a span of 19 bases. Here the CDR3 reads CASSPMGAVNYGYTF. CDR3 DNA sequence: TGTGCCAGCTCCCCGATGGGGGCAGTGAACTATGGCTACACCTTC.

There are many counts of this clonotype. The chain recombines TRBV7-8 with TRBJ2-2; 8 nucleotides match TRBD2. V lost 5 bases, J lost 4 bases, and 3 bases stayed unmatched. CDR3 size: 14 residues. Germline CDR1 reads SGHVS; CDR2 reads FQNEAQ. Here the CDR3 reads CASSPAGGTGELFF. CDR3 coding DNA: TGTGCCAGCAGCCCGGCGGGGGGCACCGGGGAGCTGTTTTTT.